Here is one T cell receptor beta chain with its context. This record comes from a study of beta chain features in type 1 diabetes. Investigators reverse transcribed all isolated RNA, so they sequenced expressed TCRB transcripts. This table comes from immunoSEQ multiplex PCR, and its TCRdb copy is limited to in-frame clones, with some not included. The profile shows about 240,000 clones, 25% to 30% of them singletons. After removal of 3 bases from V and 5 bases from J, the junction contained 8 bases not matched to a gene. Germline V gene sequence: CDR1 LNHNV, CDR2 YYDKDF (reference sequence). CDR3 size: 15 residues.

The sequence derives from a man aged 30 to 45 in good health. Sequencing was carried out using central memory CD4+ T cells from blood. The rearrangement links TRBV15 to TRBJ1-1, with 8 bases identical to TRBD1. The CDR3 region has the DNA TGTGCCACCAGCAGCCCCAACAGGGGGGGGACTGAAGCTTTCTTT. It codes for CATSSPNRGGTEAFF.